This paragraph reports one T cell receptor (beta chain). These data come from a study of CD8 T cells in Susac syndrome. It was with random hexamers that roughly 0.45 to 1 ug RNA was reverse transcribed. An immunoSEQ multiplex PCR amplified TCR beta CDR3 over 54 Vbeta and 13 Jbeta. One entry per CDR3 protein results from TCRdb running MiXCR on the immunoSEQ multiplex PCR reads. This table has about 180,000 distinct CDR3 sequences, approximately 95% appearing once. It was negative isolation that provided the CD8+ and CD4+ T cells, whereas TEMRA cells were enriched by FACS. What was sequenced was CD4+ T cells from PBMCs. The source of this sequence is a human donor with multiple sclerosis.

The DNA of the CDR3 is TGTGCCAGCAGTTTAGAGGCCTATAATTCACCCCTCCACTTT. Encoded protein: CASSLEAYNSPLHF. This chain joins TRBV12-3 or TRBV12-4 and TRBJ1-6; D gene uncertain. The CDR3 is 14 residues long. Trimming stripped 1 base from V and 2 bases from J, with 3 bases between.